The present TCR beta chain was sequenced within a study of cytomegalovirus exposure and HLA in healthy donors. Overall study context: It was reported in a later analysis that the approximately 120 validation repertoires used the same platform as the approximately 650 first-cohort repertoires.

Trimming cost V 3 bases and J 0 bases, with 9 bases left between them. The CDR3 is 14 residues long. Germline V lookup: CDR1 SGHNT, CDR2 YYREEE (reference sequence). Some clones are missing from TCRdb's copy, which holds only in-frame ones; the method was immunoSEQ multiplex PCR. The data contain about 280,000 clones, 88% of them singletons. This chain uses TRBV5-4 with TRBJ2-5, with D maybe TRBD1 (6 bases). Sequencing input: PBMCs. The sequence derives from a woman aged 18-35 years in good health and CMV-seronegative. This CDR3 reads CASSSGQNQETQYF. In DNA form, the CDR3 reads TGTGCCAGCAGCTCTGGACAGAACCAAGAGACCCAGTACTTC.